The 21 T cell receptor beta chains below were found in one sample sequenced in a study of regulatory T cells in long-lasting Graves disease. Sequencing libraries for TCR beta were prepared with iRepertoire HTBI primers and Arm-PCR of CDR3 regions. From the multiplex PCR reads, TCRdb called clonotypes with MiXCR, one entry per CDR3 protein. The sample yields a few hundred thousand distinct CDR3 sequences, 10% to 15% seen once. The time point was: newly diagnosed GD, antithyroid drugs for less than 3 months. Following extraction of RNA from PBMCs, that RNA was used to make the TCR library. This sample also belongs to another study, concerning T cells in Graves' hyperthyroidism and ophthalmopathy.

The sample consisted of peripheral blood mononuclear cells (PBMCs), taken at new diagnosis, from a patient treated with antithyroid drugs. These receptors were taken from a woman aged 18-35 years with Graves disease.

The V gene is TRBV2, the J gene TRBJ2-3; 10 bases line up with TRBD2. J was trimmed by 1 base and V by 10 bases; bases with no gene match: 14. The germline V gene has CDR1 SNHLY and CDR2 FYNNEI. There are 17 residues in the CDR3. Written as DNA, the CDR3 is TGTGCCAACTACCTCGAGGGGCTAGCGGGGGGCACAGATACGCAGTATTTT. It specifies CANYLEGLAGGTDTQYF. The complete variable domain, with remaining parts taken from reference TRBV2 and TRBJ2-3, reads EPEVTQTPSHQVTQMGQEVILRCVPISNHLYFYWYRQILGQKVEFLVSFYNNEISEKSEIFDDQFSVERPDGSNFTLKIRSTKLEDSAMYFCANYLEGLAGGTDTQYFGPGTRLTVL.

This clonotype was detected many times. This sequence joins TRBV19 and TRBJ1-4; maybe TRBD1 (5 bases). Between the trimmed V and J ends, which lost 6 bases and 7 bases, there was a span of 18 bases. There are 15 residues in the CDR3. CDR1 LNHDA and CDR2 SQIVND come from the germline V gene (reference sequence). The CDR3 spells CASSREGRASEKLFF. CDR3 coding DNA: TGTGCCAGTAGCCGAGAAGGCAGGGCAAGTGAAAAACTGTTTTTT.

The table lists this clonotype with many counts. The chain couples TRBV29-1 to TRBJ1-1; D gene ambiguous. Germline lookup yields CDR1 SQVTM and CDR2 ANQGSEA. This CDR3 is built from 12 residues. The V and J ends lost 3 bases and 3 bases respectively, with 8 bases between them. The DNA of the CDR3 is TGCAGCGTTGAGAGAGGGCACACTGAAGCTTTCTTT. This gives the protein CSVERGHTEAFF.

This clonotype was counted between two and nine times. The gene calls are TRBV9 and TRBJ2-3; TRBD2 aligns across 7 bases. The germline gives CDR1 SGDLS, CDR2 YYNGEE. The V segment lost 3 bases and the J segment 0 bases; nucleotides outside the gene matches: 4. The CDR3 covers 15 residues. The CDR3 nucleotides are TGTGCCAGCAGCGAGAGCGGGGATAGCACAGATACGCAGTATTTT. It translates to CASSESGDSTDTQYF.

The chain carries TRBV30 and TRBJ1-1, with a weak D call TRBD1 (5 bases). The CDR3 is 16 residues long. V was trimmed by 4 bases and J by 1 base, leaving 19 bases between them. Germline values: CDR1 GTSNPN, CDR2 SVGIG (reference sequence). The CDR3 bases are TGTGCCTGGATTGTGACAGCTTTAAACCAGAACACTGAAGCTTTCTTT. Translated, it gives CAWIVTALNQNTEAFF.

To note about this clonotype: This CDR3 fails to terminate in the conserved phenylalanine or tryptophan, so it likely reflects a read error. The chain combines TRBV20-1 with TRBJ2-5, with 7 bases aligning to TRBD1. This CDR3 is 16 amino acids long. Trimming took 6 bases from V and 1 from J; bases not matched to a gene: 14. Germline V gives CDR1 DFQATT, CDR2 SNEGSKA (reference sequence). The CDR3 here is CSAESGDSRTQETQYS. DNA for the CDR3: TGCAGTGCGGAATCCGGGGACAGCCGCACCCAAGAGACCCAGTACTCC.

This clonotype was recorded at least ten times. The chain carries TRBV3-1 and TRBJ1-2, with a tentative D call TRBD1 (6 bases). CDR1 and CDR2 (germline): LGHDT, YNNKEL (reference sequence). Trimming removed 1 base from V and 2 bases from J, with 20 bases in between. The CDR3 has 18 residues. This CDR3 is CASSQAFRQVGMNYGYTF. CDR3 nucleotides: TGTGCCAGCAGCCAAGCCTTTAGACAGGTCGGGATGAACTATGGCTACACCTTC.

In DNA, the CDR3 is TGTGCCAGCAGTTTAGGGGGCCAACAAGAGACCCAGTACTTC. Protein: CASSLGGQQETQYF. The chain employs TRBV27 and TRBJ2-5; tentatively, D is TRBD1 (6 bases). Trimming removed 2 bases from V and 2 bases from J, with 9 bases in between. CDR1 is MNHEY, CDR2 SMNVEV, per germline (reference sequence). There are 14 residues in the CDR3.

This clonotype was observed at least ten times. The chain employs TRBV12-3 or TRBV12-4 and TRBJ2-2, with 9 bases aligning to TRBD2. The CDR3 covers 17 residues. Germline trimming cut 3 bases from V and 2 bases from J; bases unmatched to any gene: 7. The CDR3 region is CASSFYSGGLNTGELFF. The DNA of the CDR3 is TGTGCCAGCAGTTTCTATAGCGGGGGCCTTAACACCGGGGAGCTGTTTTTT.

The CDR3 reads CASSQGLGSGGTPDGYTF. The CDR3 DNA is TGCGCCAGCAGCCAAGGGCTGGGCTCCGGGGGTACTCCTGATGGCTACACCTTC. This chain joins TRBV4-3 and TRBJ1-2; perhaps TRBD1 as D (5 bases). The germline gives CDR1 LGHNA, CDR2 YSLEER. There are 18 residues in the CDR3. The germline V and J ends were trimmed by 1 base and 6 bases, with 24 bases remaining between them.

The sample holds many counts of this clonotype. The chain combines TRBV12-3 or TRBV12-4 with TRBJ2-7, with a possible D match to TRBD1 (5 bases). The CDR3 runs 15 residues. Between the trimmed V and J ends, which lost 3 bases and 2 bases, there was a span of 14 bases. Here the CDR3 DNA reads TGTGCCAGCAGTTTGACGAGTGGGGCAGCCTACGAGCAGTACTTC. Its translation is CASSLTSGAAYEQYF.

The rearrangement joins TRBV19 to TRBJ1-5; no clear D. Germline V gene data show CDR1 as LNHDA and CDR2 as SQIVND (reference sequence). V was pared by 5 bases and J by 3 bases, with 14 bases between. There are 15 residues in the CDR3. CDR3 in amino acids: CASSARLSLNQPQHF. The CDR3 region has the DNA TGTGCCAGTAGTGCCCGTCTCTCCCTCAATCAGCCCCAGCATTTT.

This clonotype was seen ten or more times. This rearrangement joins TRBV7-8 to TRBJ2-7, with 8 bases matching TRBD1. V lost 5 bases, J lost 2 bases, and 8 bases stayed unmatched. The CDR3 contains 15 residues. CDR1 SGHVS and CDR2 FQNEAQ come from the germline V gene. This chain's CDR3 is CASSPQLGQAYEQYF. CDR3 DNA sequence: TGTGCCAGCAGCCCACAATTGGGACAGGCCTACGAGCAGTACTTC.

This clonotype was seen a few times. The chain joins TRBV19 to TRBJ2-3; D not certain. Trimming shortened V by 2 bases and J by 0 bases, and 12 bases separated the two germline ends. This CDR3 has 16 amino acids. Germline CDR1 is LNHDA and CDR2 is SQIVND (reference sequence). In DNA, the CDR3 is TGTGCCAGTAGTATATCTACCGGTCCTAGCACAGATACGCAGTATTTT. The encoded protein is CASSISTGPSTDTQYF.

This clonotype was seen ten or more times. The rearrangement uses TRBV6-4 and TRBJ1-4, with a weak D call TRBD1 (5 bases). CDR1 is MRHNA, CDR2 SNTAGT, per germline. This CDR3 region has 13 residues. Trimming took 3 bases from V and 8 from J, leaving 10 bases between them. CDR3 loop: CASSERAGEKLFF. CDR3 sequence (DNA): TGTGCCAGCAGTGAGAGGGCAGGGGAAAAACTGTTTTTT.

The chain combines TRBV25-1 with TRBJ2-2, with 10 bases matching TRBD2. This CDR3 comprises 17 residues. J gave up 3 bases and V 0 bases, and 4 bases lay outside the gene matches. CDR1 is MGHDK and CDR2 is SYGVNS in the germline V gene. The CDR3 DNA reads as TGTGCCAGCAGTGAATATCCCCTAGCGGGGGACACCGGGGAGCTGTTTTTT. The encoded protein is CASSEYPLAGDTGELFF.

This clonotype occurred many times. The J gene is TRBJ2-2, the V gene TRBV10-3; D gene ambiguous. The CDR3 length is 14 residues. The V and J ends lost 4 bases and 7 bases respectively, with 13 bases between them. CDR1 and CDR2 (germline): ENHRY, SYGVKD. CDR3 in DNA: TGTGCCATCAGTGTGGGCTCCCCCGGCGGGGAGCTGTTTTTT. Its translation is CAISVGSPGGELFF.

This clonotype was detected only a few times. Relative to the germline gene, one junction end is altered; a read error may explain this. The rearrangement uses TRBV3-1 and TRBJ2-1; no firm D call. CDR3 size: 14 residues. The germline CDR1 and CDR2 sequences are LGHDT and YNNKEL (reference sequence). CDR3 region: CACSSTTGDNEQFF. CDR3 DNA sequence: TGTGCCTGCAGTTCCACGACTGGGGATAATGAGCAGTTCTTC.

This clonotype was counted a few times. The V gene is TRBV14, the J gene TRBJ1-1; unclear D gene. The length of the CDR3 is 13 residues. Between the trimmed V and J ends, which lost 2 bases and 3 bases, there was a span of 7 bases. Per the germline V gene, CDR1 is SGHDN and CDR2 is FVKESK. The CDR3 protein is CASSQIVDTEAFF. CDR3 sequence (DNA): TGTGCCAGCAGCCAAATAGTTGACACTGAAGCTTTCTTT.

Comment on this clonotype: It may be a read error: a sequence one base away is much more abundant. The chain recombines TRBV18 with TRBJ2-1; 8 bases are shared with TRBD1. The CDR3 contains 15 residues. Germline CDR1 and CDR2: KGHSH and LQKENI. The CDR3 sequence: CASSPLSGQGVEQVF. In DNA form, the CDR3 reads TGTGCCAGCTCACCCCTCTCAGGACAGGGTGTAGAGCAGGTCTTC.

This clonotype was observed at least ten times. The chain has TRBV27 and TRBJ2-1; the D is unclear. From germline, CDR1 is MNHEY and CDR2 SMNVEV (reference sequence). CDR3 size: 15 residues. V dropped 5 bases and J dropped 0 bases, with 11 bases sitting between them. The CDR3 DNA sequence: TGTGCCAGCAGTGCCTTGTCTAGCTCCTACAATGAGCAGTTCTTC. Translated: CASSALSSSYNEQFF.